This T cell receptor (beta chain) was captured in a study of cytomegalovirus exposure and HLA in healthy donors (dated by TCRdb to the late 2010s). About the investigation overall: An earlier analysis of several hundred of the donors reported over 250 Gb of sequence data and 90 million to 120 million unique TCR beta sequences obtained from approximately 180 million T cells. Donor age, sex, ethnicity and CMV serostatus were compiled together with the repertoire data. Besides the first cohort of around 670 subjects, a separate validation cohort made up of roughly 120 different subjects was used. The later analysis used no new phenotypic data to find candidate immune exposures, relying instead on TCR beta sequences and their occurrence across donors. A later genetic analysis took genome-wide SNP genotypes for about 65% of the 666 donors and used that subset as a discovery cohort. Four or five DR-DQ haplotypes were handled as single units for association and clustering, since linkage in the cohort was strong. The study aimed to test whether cataloging public T cell receptors could reveal signatures of past pathogen exposure. To predict cytomegalovirus infection status, the study combined high-throughput TCR immunosequencing, statistical association of individual TCRs with disease status, and machine learning. In an earlier analysis of a few hundred of the donors, high-throughput TCR beta sequencing was used to judge whether each TCR beta V gene segment behaved as functional or pseudogenic. The T cell repertoires of roughly 660 subjects were profiled by immunosequencing and related to cytomegalovirus serostatus. The number of donors typed differed by locus, with about 620-630 for A, B, C, DRB1 and DQB1, 522 for DQA1, over 600 for DPA1, and roughly 450 for DPB1. The genetic ancestry cluster associated with self-reported Caucasian donors included over 80% of the 398 genotyped donors. Both class I and class II loci were covered by HLA typing, at four-digit resolution. All discovery cohort repertoires had been generated on a single sequencing platform. Roughly 300 gigabases of sequencing data and around 85 million unique TCR sequences made up an early release that covered several hundred HLA-typed donors. Among around 400 genotyped donors of the cohort, an average of approximately 250,000 unique TCR beta nucleotide sequences were sequenced per donor, roughly 20% of them non-productive. A later analysis re-examined previously published TCR beta repertoires from more than 600 donors and added high-resolution HLA genotyping to investigate patterns of TCR occurrence.

About this clone itself: The clone's antigen remains unknown. Qualities for individual bases were not recorded, and no much larger clone is one base off.

The cohort was made up of 500 to 850 healthy bone marrow donors. At the time of sampling, every cohort member was nominally healthy, though immune exposures that went unrecorded were likely present. The donor tested CMV seronegative, placing the donor among the approximately 360 seronegative members of the cohort. A peripheral blood sample was provided by each donor, and peripheral blood mononuclear cells were used for TCR beta sequencing. The Qiagen DNeasy Blood Extraction Kit was used to extract genomic DNA from the blood cell samples. Library preparation used the immunoSEQ multiplex PCR assay. For the multiplex PCR, a mixture combining 60 forward primers for TCR Vbeta segments and 13 reverse primers for TCR Jbeta segments was used. The CDR3 region of rearranged TCR beta genes was amplified from genomic DNA with a multiplex PCR assay. Amplified TCR beta libraries were sequenced as 87-base-pair reads on the Illumina HiSeq System. The source study handled its data this way. Across the 670 or so repertoires, a later analysis counted roughly 84 million unique TCR beta chains, roughly 11 million of which were shared by at least two donors. Raw reads were error-corrected and collapsed into unique sequences with a nearest-neighbor algorithm that merged closely related sequences to remove PCR and sequencing errors. Alignment of CDR3 sequences to IMGT reference sequences was used to assign V, D and J gene segments. For a sequence to be retained, at least a six-nucleotide match to both a V gene segment and a J gene segment was required. A rearrangement counted as productive if the CDR3 had no stop codons and remained in frame with V and J, and every other rearrangement counted as non-productive. CDR3 was defined according to IMGT convention as the region running from the second conserved V-encoded cysteine to the conserved J-encoded phenylalanine. Sequences without an unambiguous match to a single V gene segment were excluded from the earlier analysis of 450 to 750 of the donors. An earlier analysis of approximately 590 of the donors called V segments functional above 56.7% productive rearrangements and segregating when the between-donor standard deviation exceeded 5%. To diagnose cytomegalovirus status from the catalog of TCR beta chain sequences, a statistical classification framework was built. V and J gene assignment, in a later analysis, came from comparing TCR nucleotide sequences with IMGT/GENE-DB human TR gene sequences. Using the TCRdist pipeline, a later analysis assigned CDR3 sequences along with most-parsimonious VDJ recombination scenarios. In a later analysis, every TCR beta chain was defined by the combination of its CDR3 amino acid sequence and its V-gene family, and reads without a unique V-gene family were dropped. A later analysis removed roughly 590 highly shared, low-generation-probability nucleotide sequences to deal with suspected cross-contamination and a sequencing artifact. For each public chain, a later analysis derived a clonal expansion index from normalized ranks of inferred template counts within each repertoire. Generation probabilities in a later analysis came from a VDJ recombination model fitted to out-of-frame rearrangements, and those results were checked against IGoR. Hypergeometric tests were used in a later analysis to score TCR-TCR, TCR-HLA and TCR-CMV co-occurrence, with a repertoire-size bias correction applied to the TCR pairs. To estimate false discovery rates, a later analysis permuted the HLA or CMV assignments 20 times. In a later analysis, co-occurring TCRs were grouped using DBSCAN, and TCRdist sequence similarity was added for clustering within HLA-allele-positive subsets. For co-occurrence clustering, repertoires with fewer than 30,000 or more than 120,000 public chains were excluded, along with four to six repertoires with anomalous nucleotide sharing. As stored in TCRdb, this immuneACCESS dataset retains in-frame rearrangements with V and J assigned. A fraction of the clones does not appear; measured against another copy, unresolved V genes explain less than half of the discrepancy, and the remainder lacks a known reason. V and J calls and clone size are those listed in that table; D and trimming were worked out from the DNA. The sample has under 150,000 clones on record, around 86% of them singletons. The ten largest account for around 0.7% of the sample.

Findings and caveats that apply to the study as a whole: Compared with the 666-donor mean, donors in an Asian-associated ancestry cluster had fewer N-insertions in productive TCRs, according to a later genetic analysis. In a later analysis, HLA-associated TCR beta chains showed more clonal expansion and lower generation probabilities than non-associated chains that were equally common. Immune exposure information for the cohort was limited to CMV serostatus. In both the original and validation cohorts, the classifier was reported to diagnose cytomegalovirus status with high specificity and sensitivity. In the study, some 180 TCR beta chains were listed as associated with cytomegalovirus. Roughly uniform sequencing depth across donors was assumed in presence/absence analyses, although this assumption may not hold. Across donors, most TCR sequences were observed very rarely, whereas some public TCRs were present in many individuals. Because counts were too low, seventeen rarely observed V segments, including chromosome 9 orphons, were left out of the earlier analysis of some 640 of the donors. In a later genetic analysis, a missense DCLRE1C variant was associated with V-gene and J-gene trimming of TCR beta chains, and the association was replicated in an independent cohort. According to a later analysis, TCR association rates differed among HLA loci, with DRB1 alleles showing the most associated TCRs and HLA-C alleles showing the fewest. A cluster of highly shared sequence variants was judged likely to represent a technical artifact of the sequencing pipeline. An earlier analysis of 587 of the donors showed that most TCR beta V segments appeared in productive rearrangements either about 87% or about 30% of the time, which broadly matched IMGT annotations. A later analysis found that most CMV-associated TCR beta chains appeared HLA-restricted, with HLA associations seemingly driven largely by CMV exposure. Some IMGT-functional V segments, including TRBV6-2 and TRBV6-3, could not be distinguished by the 87-base-pair reads and were therefore excluded. A further reported finding was that TCR beta sequences accurately predicted the HLA-A and HLA-B alleles for most subjects in the first cohort. Linkage disequilibrium might explain the correlated functional status among segregating V segments, but an unknown experimental factor could not be ruled out. The authors suggested that the approach could potentially be generalized to other disease states and immunological phenotypes. According to a later analysis, parvovirus B19, influenza, CMV and Epstein-Barr virus appeared linked to several top co-occurrence clusters. In a later analysis, about 17,000 TCR beta sequences were associated with specific HLA alleles at a false discovery rate of 0.05. When HLA alleles, especially DR and DQ, strongly co-occurred, TCR associations were difficult to assign to individual alleles. This cohort had only TCR beta chains sequenced, and the lack of alpha or paired-chain data limited which features could be detected. Because HLA typing was unavailable for some donors at each locus, only the typed subset was used in association tests. In vitro tests confirmed that three of the cytomegalovirus-associated TCR beta chains recognize cytomegalovirus antigens.

From cysteine to phenylalanine, the CDR3 is 16 amino acids long. The retained sequence is limited to the CDR3, 48 bases, with the frame set at the first base. Relative to germline, V is 7 bases shorter and J is 0 bases shorter, with 18 bases between their ends. The germline V gene (reference sequence) specifies MNHEY as CDR1 and SMNVEV as CDR2. The chain is assembled from TRBV27 and TRBJ1-1, with TRBD1 tentatively as D gene (5 bases match). Sequenced sample: PBMCs. This receptor was taken from a man aged 18-30 years in good health and CMV-seronegative. The CDR3 region: CASNPRGRFVNTEAFF. The DNA sequence is TGTGCCAGCAACCCAAGGGGCAGGTTCGTGAACACTGAAGCTTTCTTT.